This T cell receptor beta chain was obtained from a study of CD8 T cells in acute hepatitis C reinfection. Turning to the study itself: CD8+ T cells specific for HCV NS3-1073 were sequenced.

This clone was detected only once. What it binds is unknown. Looked up from germline, CDR1 is MNHNS and CDR2 is SASEGT. The CDR3 covers 16 residues. V gave up 3 bases and J gave up 4 bases, with 16 bases separating them. Study-level points and caveats: No chronic follow-up sample yielded enough NS3-1073 specific cells. Bulk TCRbeta-only sequencing left public clonotype pairing undetermined. TRBV04 and TRBV06 were preferentially used in all groups, not explained by naive pool overrepresentation.

The data were produced by immunoSEQ multiplex PCR, yet TCRdb's version contains in-frame clones alone and is incomplete. This sample has about 38,000 clones, with approximately 85% found just once. This sample's time point: naive CD8 control sorted from an acute-time-point sample. This sequence joins TRBV6-1 and TRBJ2-1; a possible D gene is TRBD1 (5 bases). The source material was naive CD8+ T cells from PBMCs. This sequence was found in a woman aged 18-29 years who spontaneously cleared hepatitis C infection. In DNA, the CDR3 is TGTGCCAGCAGTGACAGGGAAAAAGTGGCGTACAATGAGCAGTTCTTC. Translating it yields CASSDREKVAYNEQFF.